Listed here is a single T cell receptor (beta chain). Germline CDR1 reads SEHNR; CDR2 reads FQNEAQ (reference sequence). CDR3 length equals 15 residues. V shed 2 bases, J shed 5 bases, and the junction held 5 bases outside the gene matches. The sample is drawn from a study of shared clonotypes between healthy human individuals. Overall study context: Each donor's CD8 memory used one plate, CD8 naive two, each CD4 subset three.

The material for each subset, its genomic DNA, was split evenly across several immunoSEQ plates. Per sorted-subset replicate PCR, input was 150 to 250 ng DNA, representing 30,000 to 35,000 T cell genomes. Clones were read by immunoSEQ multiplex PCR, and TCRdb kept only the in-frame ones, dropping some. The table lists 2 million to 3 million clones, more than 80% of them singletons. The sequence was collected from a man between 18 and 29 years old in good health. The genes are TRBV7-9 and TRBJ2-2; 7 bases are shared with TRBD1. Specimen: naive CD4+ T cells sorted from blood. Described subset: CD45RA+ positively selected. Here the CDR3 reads CASSLSQQGTGELFF. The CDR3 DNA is TGTGCCAGCAGCTTATCTCAACAGGGGACCGGGGAGCTGTTTTTT.